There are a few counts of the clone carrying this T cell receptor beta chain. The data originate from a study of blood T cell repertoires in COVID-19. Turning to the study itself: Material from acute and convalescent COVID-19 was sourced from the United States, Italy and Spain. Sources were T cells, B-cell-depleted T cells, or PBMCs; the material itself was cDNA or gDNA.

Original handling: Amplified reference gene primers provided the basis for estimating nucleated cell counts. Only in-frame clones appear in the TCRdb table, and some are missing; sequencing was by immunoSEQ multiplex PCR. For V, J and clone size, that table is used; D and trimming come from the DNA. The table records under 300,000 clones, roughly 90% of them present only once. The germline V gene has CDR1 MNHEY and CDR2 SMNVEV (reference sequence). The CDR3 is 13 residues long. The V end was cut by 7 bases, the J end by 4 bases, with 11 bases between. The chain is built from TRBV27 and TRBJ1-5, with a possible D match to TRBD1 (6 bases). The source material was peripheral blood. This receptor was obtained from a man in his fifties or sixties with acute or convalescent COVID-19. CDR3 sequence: CASKGTNNQPQHF. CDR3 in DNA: TGTGCCAGCAAGGGGACAAATAATCAGCCCCAGCATTTT.